Ten or more counts support the clone carrying this T cell receptor (beta chain). This sample was taken from a study of T cells in Graves' hyperthyroidism and ophthalmopathy. Amplified TCR beta CDR3 regions came from RNA transcripts. An initial round of RT-PCR targeting the TCR CDR3 relied on the HTBI primer set. TCRdb reprocessed the multiplex PCR reads with MiXCR, giving one entry per CDR3 protein. This repertoire shows 540,000 or so distinct CDR3 sequences, approximately 14% found once; its top ten account for 6.5% to 8%. From germline, CDR1 is SGHDT and CDR2 YYEEEE. V lost 2 bases, J lost 2 bases, and 12 bases lay in between. The CDR3 is made up of 15 amino acids.

Sequenced: blood. This clonotype was obtained from a woman aged 25 to 45 with Graves' hyperthyroidism. The chain couples TRBV5-6 to TRBJ2-3; D not resolved. The CDR3 region is CASSLISGTTDTQYF. The CDR3 DNA is TGTGCCAGCAGCTTAATCAGTGGAACCACAGATACGCAGTATTTT.